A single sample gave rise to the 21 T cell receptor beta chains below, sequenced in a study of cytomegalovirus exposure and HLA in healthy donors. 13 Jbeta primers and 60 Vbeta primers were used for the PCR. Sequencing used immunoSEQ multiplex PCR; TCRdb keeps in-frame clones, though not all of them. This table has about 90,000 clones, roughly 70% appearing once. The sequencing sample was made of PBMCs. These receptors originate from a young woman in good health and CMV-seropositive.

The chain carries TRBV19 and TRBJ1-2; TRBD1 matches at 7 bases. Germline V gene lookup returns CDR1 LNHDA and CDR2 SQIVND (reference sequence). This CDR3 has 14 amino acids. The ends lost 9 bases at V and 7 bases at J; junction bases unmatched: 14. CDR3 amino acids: CASPISGTVSGYTF. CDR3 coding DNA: TGTGCCAGCCCCATTTCAGGGACAGTCTCTGGCTACACCTTC.

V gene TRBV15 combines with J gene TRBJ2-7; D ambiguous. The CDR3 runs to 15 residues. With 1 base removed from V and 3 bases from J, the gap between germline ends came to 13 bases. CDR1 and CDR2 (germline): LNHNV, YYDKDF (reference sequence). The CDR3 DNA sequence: TGTGCCACCAGCAGAGTTAGGAACAGAGACTACGAGCAGTACTTC. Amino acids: CATSRVRNRDYEQYF.

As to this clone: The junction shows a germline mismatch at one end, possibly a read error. CDR3 sequence: CASSVTGGGSCNEQFF. CDR3 nucleotide sequence: TGTGCCAGCAGCGTTACTGGCGGGGGCTCCTGCAATGAGCAGTTCTTC. The chain links TRBV7-9 to TRBJ2-1; TRBD2 might be the D (7 bases). CDR1 is SEHNR and CDR2 is FQNEAQ in the germline V gene (reference sequence). This CDR3 is 16 amino acids long.

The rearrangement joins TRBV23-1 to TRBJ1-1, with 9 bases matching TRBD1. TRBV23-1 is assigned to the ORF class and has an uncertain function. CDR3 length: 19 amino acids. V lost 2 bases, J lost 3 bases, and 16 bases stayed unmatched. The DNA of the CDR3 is TGCGCCAGCAGTCAAGCCCCTGGACAGGGGCTACCTGGGGACACTGAAGCTTTCTTT. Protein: CASSQAPGQGLPGDTEAFF.

In DNA, the CDR3 is TGCAGCGTTGATGAGAAAAAAGGGGTTGGCTACACCTTC. Translation gives CSVDEKKGVGYTF. The chain joins TRBV29-1 to TRBJ1-2, with D perhaps matching TRBD1 (5 bases). Germline loops: CDR1 SQVTM, CDR2 ANQGSEA. This CDR3 contains 13 residues. The V end was cut by 3 bases, the J end by 7 bases, with 15 bases between. The complete variable domain, with remaining parts taken from reference TRBV29-1 and TRBJ1-2, reads SAVISQKPSRDICQRGTSLTIQCQVDSQVTMMFWYRQQPGQSLTLIATANQGSEATYESGFVIDKFPISRPNLTFSTLTVSNMSPEDSSIYLCSVDEKKGVGYTFGSGTRLTVV.

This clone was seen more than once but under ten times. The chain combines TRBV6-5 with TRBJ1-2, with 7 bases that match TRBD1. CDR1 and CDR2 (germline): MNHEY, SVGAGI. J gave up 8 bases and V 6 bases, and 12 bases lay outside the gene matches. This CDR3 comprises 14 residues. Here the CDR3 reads CASRRQDRAGGYTF. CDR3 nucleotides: TGTGCCAGCAGGCGCCAAGACAGGGCTGGAGGCTACACCTTC.

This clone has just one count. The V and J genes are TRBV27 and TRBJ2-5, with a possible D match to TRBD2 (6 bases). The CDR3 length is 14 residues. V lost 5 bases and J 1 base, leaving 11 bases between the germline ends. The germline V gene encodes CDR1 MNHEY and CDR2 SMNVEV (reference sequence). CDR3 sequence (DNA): TGTGCCAGCAGTAGAACGACTAGCCAAGAGACCCAGTACTTC. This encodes CASSRTTSQETQYF.

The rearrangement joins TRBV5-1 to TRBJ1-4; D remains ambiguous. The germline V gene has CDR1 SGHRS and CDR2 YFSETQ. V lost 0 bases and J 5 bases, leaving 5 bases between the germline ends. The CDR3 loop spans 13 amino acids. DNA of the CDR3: TGCGCCAGCAGCTTGGGGCGGAATGAAAAACTGTTTTTT. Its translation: CASSLGRNEKLFF.

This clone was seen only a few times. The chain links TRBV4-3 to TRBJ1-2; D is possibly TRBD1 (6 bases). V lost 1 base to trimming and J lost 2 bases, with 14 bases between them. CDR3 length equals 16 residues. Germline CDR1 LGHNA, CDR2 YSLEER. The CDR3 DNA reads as TGCGCCAGCAGCCAAGTTCCGGGGGGCGCGAACTATGGCTACACCTTC. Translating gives CASSQVPGGANYGYTF.

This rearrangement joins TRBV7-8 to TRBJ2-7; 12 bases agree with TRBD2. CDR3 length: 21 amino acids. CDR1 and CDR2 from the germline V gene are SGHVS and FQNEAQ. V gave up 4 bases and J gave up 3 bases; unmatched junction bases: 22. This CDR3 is CASSSSKGRGPRLAGVYEQYF. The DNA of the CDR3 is TGTGCCAGCAGCTCCTCCAAGGGAAGGGGGCCCCGACTAGCGGGAGTCTACGAGCAGTACTTC.

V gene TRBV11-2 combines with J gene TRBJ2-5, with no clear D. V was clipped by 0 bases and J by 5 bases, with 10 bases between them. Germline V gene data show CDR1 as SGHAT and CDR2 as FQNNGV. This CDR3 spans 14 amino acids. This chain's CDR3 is CASSLDHWAETQYF. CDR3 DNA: TGTGCCAGCAGCTTAGATCATTGGGCGGAGACCCAGTACTTC.

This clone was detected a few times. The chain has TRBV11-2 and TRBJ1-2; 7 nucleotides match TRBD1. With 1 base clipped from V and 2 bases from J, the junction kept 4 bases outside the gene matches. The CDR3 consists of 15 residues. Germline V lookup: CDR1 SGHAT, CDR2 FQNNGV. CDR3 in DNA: TGTGCCAGCAGCTTAGTAGCGACAGGGAACTATGGCTACACCTTC. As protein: CASSLVATGNYGYTF. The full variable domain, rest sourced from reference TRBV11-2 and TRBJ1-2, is EAGVAQSPRYKIIEKRQSVAFWCNPISGHATLYWYQQILGQGPKLLIQFQNNGVVDDSQLPKDRFSAERLKGVDSTLKIQPAKLEDSAVYLCASSLVATGNYGYTFGSGTRLTVV.

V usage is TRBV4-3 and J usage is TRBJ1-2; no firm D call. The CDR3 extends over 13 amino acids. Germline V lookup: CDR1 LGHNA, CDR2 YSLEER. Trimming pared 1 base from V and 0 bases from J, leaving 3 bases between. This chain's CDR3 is CASSQGTNYGYTF. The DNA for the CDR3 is TGCGCCAGCAGCCAAGGTACTAACTATGGCTACACCTTC.

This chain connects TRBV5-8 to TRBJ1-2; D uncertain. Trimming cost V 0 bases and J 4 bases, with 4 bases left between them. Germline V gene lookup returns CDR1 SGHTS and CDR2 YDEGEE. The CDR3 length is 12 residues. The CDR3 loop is CASSLDTYGYTF. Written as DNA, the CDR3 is TGTGCCAGCAGCTTGGACACCTATGGCTACACCTTC.

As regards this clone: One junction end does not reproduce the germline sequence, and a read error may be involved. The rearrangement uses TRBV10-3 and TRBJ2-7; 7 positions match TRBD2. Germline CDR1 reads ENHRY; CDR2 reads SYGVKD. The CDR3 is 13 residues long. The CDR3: CASSYGLVYEQYF. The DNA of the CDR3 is TGTGCCAGCAGTTACGGACTAGTTTACGAGCAGTACTTC.

CDR3 in amino acids: CASRETGGAETQYF. In nucleotides, the CDR3 is TGCGCCAGCAGGGAGACGGGAGGCGCGGAGACCCAGTACTTC. This chain joins TRBV5-1 and TRBJ2-5; TRBD2 agrees at 7 bases. J gave up 5 bases and V 5 bases, and 9 bases lay outside the gene matches. Per germline, CDR1 SGHRS and CDR2 YFSETQ. The CDR3 runs to 14 residues.

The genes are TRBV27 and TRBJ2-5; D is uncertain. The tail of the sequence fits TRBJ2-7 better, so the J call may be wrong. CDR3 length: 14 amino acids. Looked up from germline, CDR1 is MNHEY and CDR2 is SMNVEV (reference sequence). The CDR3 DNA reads TGTGCCAGCAGTTTATCCCGACACCCCTACGAGCAGTACTTC. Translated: CASSLSRHPYEQYF.

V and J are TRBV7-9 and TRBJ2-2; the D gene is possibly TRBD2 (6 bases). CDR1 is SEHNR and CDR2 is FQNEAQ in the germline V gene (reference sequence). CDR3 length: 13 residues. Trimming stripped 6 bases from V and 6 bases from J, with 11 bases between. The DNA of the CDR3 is TGTGCCAGCAGTCGACTAGATCCCGGGGAGCTGTTTTTT. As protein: CASSRLDPGELFF.

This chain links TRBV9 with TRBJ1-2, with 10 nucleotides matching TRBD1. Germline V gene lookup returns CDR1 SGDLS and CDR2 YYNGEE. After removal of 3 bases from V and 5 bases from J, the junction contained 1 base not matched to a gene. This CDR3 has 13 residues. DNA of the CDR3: TGTGCCAGCAGCGAGGGACAGGGGTATGGCTACACCTTC. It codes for CASSEGQGYGYTF.

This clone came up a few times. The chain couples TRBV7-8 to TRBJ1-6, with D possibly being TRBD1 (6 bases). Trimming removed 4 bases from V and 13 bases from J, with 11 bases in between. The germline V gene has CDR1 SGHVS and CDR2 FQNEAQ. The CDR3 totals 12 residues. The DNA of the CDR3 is TGTGCCAGCAGCTGGGAGGGGGGGCCCCTCCACTTT. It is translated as CASSWEGGPLHF.

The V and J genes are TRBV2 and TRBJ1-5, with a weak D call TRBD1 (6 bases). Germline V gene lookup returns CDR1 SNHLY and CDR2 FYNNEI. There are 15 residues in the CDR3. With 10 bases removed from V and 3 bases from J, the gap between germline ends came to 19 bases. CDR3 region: CATRGGAGVNQPQHF. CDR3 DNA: TGTGCCACCCGAGGGGGGGCAGGGGTCAATCAGCCCCAGCATTTT.